One sample yielded the 2 T cell receptor beta chains listed below, sequenced in a study of blood T cell repertoires in COVID-19. Libraries were prepared by immunoSEQ multiplex PCR; TCRdb keeps only in-frame clonotypes and omits some of them. The data contain around 120,000 clones, 60% to 85% of them seen just once; the ten biggest clones take up 2.3%. Input material: peripheral blood. The receptor set was obtained from a man between 65 and 80 years old with acute or convalescent COVID-19.

The genes are TRBV7-2 and TRBJ1-2; TRBD1 aligns across 10 bases. This CDR3 comprises 13 residues. Germline-derived CDR1 and CDR2 are SGHTA and FQGNSA. V shed 3 bases and J 8 bases; nucleotides not matched to a gene: 3. DNA for the CDR3: TGTGCCAGCAGCTTCGGACAGGGGGAAGGCTACACCTTC. Protein: CASSFGQGEGYTF.

This chain uses TRBV20-1 with TRBJ2-7; no clear D gene. The CDR3 is made up of 11 amino acids. V was trimmed by 4 bases and J by 2 bases, leaving 6 bases between them. Germline values: CDR1 DFQATT, CDR2 SNEGSKA (reference sequence). CDR3 DNA sequence: TGCAGTGCTAACAGAGCCTACGAGCAGTACTTC. Translated, it gives CSANRAYEQYF.